This T cell receptor beta chain was captured by sequencing in a study of regulatory T cells in long-lasting Graves disease. This clonotype was counted only a few times. Library construction for TCR beta used iRepertoire HTBI primers and Arm-PCR of CDR3 regions. TCRdb passed the multiplex PCR reads through MiXCR, listing each CDR3 protein once. The table has about 520,000 distinct CDR3 sequences, approximately 12% seen once. The V gene lost 1 base and the J gene lost 8 bases, with 17 bases spanning the gap. CDR1 and CDR2 from the germline V gene are MNHEY and SVGEGT. The CDR3 extends over 15 amino acids. The sample's time point: newly diagnosed GD, antithyroid drugs for less than 3 months. PBMC-derived RNA was used for the TCR library. These sequences were also reported in another study, on T cells in Graves' hyperthyroidism and ophthalmopathy. As that study records: Researchers barred patients who had uncontrolled infection, other autoimmune disease, pregnancy or lactation.

The chain combines TRBV6-2 or TRBV6-3 with TRBJ1-1; D is undetermined. Sequenced here: peripheral blood mononuclear cells (PBMCs), sampled at new diagnosis, from a patient treated with antithyroid drugs. This TCR derives from a woman in her thirties with Graves disease. The CDR3 DNA reads as TGTGCCAGCAGTTACTTGTCGGCTCAACTAGCAGAAGCTTTCTTT. This encodes CASSYLSAQLAEAFF.